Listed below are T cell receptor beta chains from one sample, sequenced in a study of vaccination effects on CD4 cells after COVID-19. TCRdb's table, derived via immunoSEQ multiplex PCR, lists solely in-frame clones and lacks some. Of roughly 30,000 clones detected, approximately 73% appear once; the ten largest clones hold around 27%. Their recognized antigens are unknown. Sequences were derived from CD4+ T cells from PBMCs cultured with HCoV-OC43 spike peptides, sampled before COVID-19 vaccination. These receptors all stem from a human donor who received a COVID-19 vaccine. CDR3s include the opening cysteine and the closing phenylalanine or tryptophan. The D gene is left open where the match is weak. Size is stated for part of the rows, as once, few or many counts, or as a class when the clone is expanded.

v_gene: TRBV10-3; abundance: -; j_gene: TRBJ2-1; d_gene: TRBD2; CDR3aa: CATGPVAGGPDEQFF; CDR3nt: TGTGCCACCGGACCCGTAGCGGGAGGGCCGGATGAGCAGTTCTTC
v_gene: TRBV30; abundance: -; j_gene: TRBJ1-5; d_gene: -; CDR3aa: CACEGSGGSNQPQHF; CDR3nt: TGTGCCTGCGAAGGGTCCGGTGGATCAAATCAGCCCCAGCATTTT
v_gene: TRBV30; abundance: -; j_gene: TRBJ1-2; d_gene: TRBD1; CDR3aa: CAWSVRQGVVGYTF; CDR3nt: TGTGCCTGGAGTGTAAGGCAGGGGGTAGTTGGCTACACCTTC
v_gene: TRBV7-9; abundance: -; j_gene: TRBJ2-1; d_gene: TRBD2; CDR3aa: CASSSRGDNEQFF; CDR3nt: TGTGCCAGCAGCTCCCGGGGGGACAATGAGCAGTTCTTC
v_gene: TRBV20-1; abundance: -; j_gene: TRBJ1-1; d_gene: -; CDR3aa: CSASRRGSRTEAFF; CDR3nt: TGCAGTGCTAGTCGTAGGGGGAGTCGCACTGAAGCTTTCTTT
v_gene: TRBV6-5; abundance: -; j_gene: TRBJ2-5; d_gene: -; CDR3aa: CASSRGPGGQETQYF; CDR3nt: TGTGCCAGCAGTCGGGGCCCCGGAGGGCAAGAGACCCAGTACTTC
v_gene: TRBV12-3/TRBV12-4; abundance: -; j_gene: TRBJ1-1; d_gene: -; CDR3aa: CASRGGNTEAFF; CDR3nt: TGTGCCAGCAGGGGGGGGAACACTGAAGCTTTCTTT
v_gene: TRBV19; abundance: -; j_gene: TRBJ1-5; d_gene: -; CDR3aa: CASSEVRNQPQHF; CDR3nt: TGTGCCAGTAGTGAGGTCCGCAATCAGCCCCAGCATTTT
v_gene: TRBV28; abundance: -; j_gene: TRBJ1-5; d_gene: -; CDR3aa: CASTWVPGQFNQPQHF; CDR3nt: TGTGCCAGCACCTGGGTCCCCGGACAGTTTAATCAGCCCCAGCATTTT
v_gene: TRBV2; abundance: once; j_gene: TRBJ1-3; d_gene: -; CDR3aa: CASKSTSGNTIYF; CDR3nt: TGTGCCAGCAAGTCAACCTCTGGAAACACCATATATTTT
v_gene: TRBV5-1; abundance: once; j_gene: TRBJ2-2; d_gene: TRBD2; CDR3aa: CASSSGNSGTNTGELFF; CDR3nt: TGCGCCAGCAGTTCAGGGAATAGCGGGACAAACACCGGGGAGCTGTTTTTT
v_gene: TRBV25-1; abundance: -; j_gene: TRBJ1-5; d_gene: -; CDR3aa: CASSPEGGDSNQPQHF; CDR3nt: TGTGCCAGCAGCCCCGAGGGTGGGGACAGCAATCAGCCCCAGCATTTT
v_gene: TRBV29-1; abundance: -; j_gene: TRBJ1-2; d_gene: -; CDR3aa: CSVDGPEFNYGYTF; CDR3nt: TGCAGCGTTGACGGTCCAGAGTTTAACTATGGCTACACCTTC
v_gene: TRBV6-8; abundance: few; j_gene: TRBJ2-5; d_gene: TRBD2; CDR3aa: CASSYSRTRGKETQYF; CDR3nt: TGTGCCAGCAGTTACAGTCGGACTAGGGGTAAAGAGACCCAGTACTTC
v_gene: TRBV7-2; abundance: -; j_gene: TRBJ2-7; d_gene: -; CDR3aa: CASSLRGEALYEQYF; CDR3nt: TGTGCCAGCAGCTTACGCGGGGAAGCACTCTACGAGCAGTACTTC
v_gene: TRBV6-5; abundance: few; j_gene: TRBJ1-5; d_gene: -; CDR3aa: CASSPAGYQPQHF; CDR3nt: TGTGCCAGCAGTCCCGCCGGGTATCAGCCCCAGCATTTT
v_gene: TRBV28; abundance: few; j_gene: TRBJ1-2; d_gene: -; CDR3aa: CASSRVTPYGYTF; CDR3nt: TGTGCCAGCAGTAGAGTTACCCCCTATGGCTACACCTTC
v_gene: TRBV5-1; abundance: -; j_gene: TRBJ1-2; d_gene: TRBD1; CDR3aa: CASSSRGQGNSNYGYTF; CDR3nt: TGCGCCAGCAGCTCCCGAGGACAGGGAAATTCAAACTATGGCTACACCTTC
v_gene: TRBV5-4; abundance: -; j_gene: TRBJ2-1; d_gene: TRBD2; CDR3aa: CASSFNSGPSYNEQFF; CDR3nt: TGTGCCAGCAGCTTTAATAGCGGGCCTTCCTACAATGAGCAGTTCTTC
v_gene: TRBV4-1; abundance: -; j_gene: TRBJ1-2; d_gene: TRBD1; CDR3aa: CASSQIPGQGGYGYTF; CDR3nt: TGCGCCAGCAGCCAAATACCGGGACAGGGAGGCTATGGCTACACCTTC
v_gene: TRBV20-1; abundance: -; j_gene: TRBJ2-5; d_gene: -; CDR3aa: CSVAHQETQYF; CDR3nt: TGCAGCGTGGCACACCAAGAGACCCAGTACTTC
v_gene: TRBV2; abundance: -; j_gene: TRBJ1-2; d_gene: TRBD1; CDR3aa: CASSQTGGDYGYTF; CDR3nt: TGTGCCAGCAGTCAAACAGGGGGCGACTATGGCTACACCTTC
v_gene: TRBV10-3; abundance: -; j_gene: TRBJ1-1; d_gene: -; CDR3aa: CAISELGVSNTEAFF; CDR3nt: TGTGCCATCAGTGAGTTGGGGGTATCGAACACTGAAGCTTTCTTT
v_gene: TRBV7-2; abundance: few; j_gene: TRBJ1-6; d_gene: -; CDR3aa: CASSLERGENNSPLHF; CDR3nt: TGTGCCAGCAGCTTAGAGCGGGGGGAAAATAATTCACCCCTCCACTTT
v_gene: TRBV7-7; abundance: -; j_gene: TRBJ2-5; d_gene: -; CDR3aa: CASSEGQGGKTQYF; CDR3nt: TGTGCTAGCAGCGAAGGACAGGGAGGGAAGACCCAGTACTTC
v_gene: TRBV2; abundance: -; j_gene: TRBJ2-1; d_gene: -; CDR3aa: CASSEAVSNEQFF; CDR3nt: TGTGCCAGCAGTGAAGCGGTTTCGAATGAGCAGTTCTTC
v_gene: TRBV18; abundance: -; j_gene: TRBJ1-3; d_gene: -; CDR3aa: CASSPGQGNTIYF; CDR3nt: TGTGCCAGCTCACCTGGACAGGGAAACACCATATATTTT
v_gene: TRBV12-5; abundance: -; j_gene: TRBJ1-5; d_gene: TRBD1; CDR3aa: CASGSYPKFGTGGYMRQPQHF; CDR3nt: TGTGCTAGTGGTTCCTACCCAAAATTCGGGACAGGGGGTTATATGCGGCAGCCCCAGCATTTT
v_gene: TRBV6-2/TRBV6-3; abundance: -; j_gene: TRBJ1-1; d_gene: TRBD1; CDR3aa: CASTPQGSTEAFF; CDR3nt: TGTGCCAGCACCCCACAGGGGTCCACTGAAGCTTTCTTT
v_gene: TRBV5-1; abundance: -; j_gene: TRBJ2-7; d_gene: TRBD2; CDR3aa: CASSPGTSGSYYEQYF; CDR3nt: TGCGCCAGCAGCCCGGGGACTAGCGGGAGTTATTACGAGCAGTACTTC
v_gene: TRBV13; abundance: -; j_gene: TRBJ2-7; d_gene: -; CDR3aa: CASSPWGHEQYF; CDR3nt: TGTGCCAGCAGTCCTTGGGGGCACGAGCAGTACTTC
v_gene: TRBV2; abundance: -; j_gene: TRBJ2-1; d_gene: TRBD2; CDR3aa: CASTLAGVINEQFF; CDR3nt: TGTGCCAGCACACTAGCGGGAGTCATCAATGAGCAGTTCTTC
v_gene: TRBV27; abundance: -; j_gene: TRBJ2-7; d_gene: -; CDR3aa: CASSRQGRDEQYF; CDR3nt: TGTGCCAGCAGTCGTCAGGGTCGTGACGAGCAGTACTTC
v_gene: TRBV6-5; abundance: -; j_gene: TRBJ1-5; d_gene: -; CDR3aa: CASSYAGVGRQPQHF; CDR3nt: TGTGCCAGCAGTTACGCGGGGGTCGGGAGACAGCCCCAGCATTTT
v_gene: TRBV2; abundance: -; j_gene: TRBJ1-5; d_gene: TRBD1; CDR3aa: CASRGHRGLPNQPQHF; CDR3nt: TGTGCCAGCAGGGGCCACAGGGGGCTCCCCAATCAGCCCCAGCATTTT
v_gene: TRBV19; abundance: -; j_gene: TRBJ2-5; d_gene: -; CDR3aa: CASSIVGDGRETQYF; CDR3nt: TGTGCCAGTAGTATAGTAGGGGATGGCCGGGAGACCCAGTACTTC
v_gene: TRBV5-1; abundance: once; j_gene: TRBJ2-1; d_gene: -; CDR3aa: CASSSTGEGYNEQFF; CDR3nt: TGCGCCAGCAGCTCAACAGGGGAGGGTTACAATGAGCAGTTCTTC
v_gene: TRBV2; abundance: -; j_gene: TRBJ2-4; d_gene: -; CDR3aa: CASSELYAGVAKNIQYF; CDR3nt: TGTGCCAGCAGTGAACTATATGCTGGAGTAGCCAAAAACATTCAGTACTTC
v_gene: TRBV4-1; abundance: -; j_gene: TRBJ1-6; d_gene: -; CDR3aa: CASSQDWGDNSPLHF; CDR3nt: TGCGCCAGCAGCCAAGATTGGGGGGATAATTCACCCCTCCACTTT
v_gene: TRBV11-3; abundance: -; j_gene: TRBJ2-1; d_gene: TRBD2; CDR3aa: CASSPRSGASSYNEQFF; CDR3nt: TGTGCCAGCAGCCCGAGGAGCGGGGCCTCCTCCTACAATGAGCAGTTCTTC
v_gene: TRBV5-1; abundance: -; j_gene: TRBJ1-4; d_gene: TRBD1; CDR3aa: CASSFGQQGPEKLFF; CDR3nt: TGCGCCAGCAGCTTCGGTCAACAGGGGCCTGAAAAACTGTTTTTT
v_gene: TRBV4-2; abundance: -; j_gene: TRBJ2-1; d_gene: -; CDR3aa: CASEGRGHNEQFF; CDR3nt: TGTGCCAGCGAGGGACGGGGACACAATGAGCAGTTCTTC
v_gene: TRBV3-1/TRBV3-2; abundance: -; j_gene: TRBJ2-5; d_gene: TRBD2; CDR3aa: CASSQRGEGETQYF; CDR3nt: TGTGCCAGCAGCCAGCGGGGGGAAGGAGAGACCCAGTACTTC
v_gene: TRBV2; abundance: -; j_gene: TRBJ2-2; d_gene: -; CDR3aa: CASSQNTGELFF; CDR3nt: TGTGCCAGCAGCCAGAACACCGGGGAGCTGTTTTTT
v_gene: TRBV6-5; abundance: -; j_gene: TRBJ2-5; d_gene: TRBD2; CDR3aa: CASSYTSGGEETQYF; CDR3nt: TGTGCCAGCAGTTACACTAGCGGGGGAGAAGAGACCCAGTACTTC
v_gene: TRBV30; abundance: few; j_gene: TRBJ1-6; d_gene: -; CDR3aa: CAWRASPESPLHF; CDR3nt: TGTGCCTGGAGAGCCTCTCCCGAATCACCCCTCCACTTT
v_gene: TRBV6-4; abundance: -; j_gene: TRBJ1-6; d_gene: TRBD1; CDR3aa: CASSQQGRLGSPLHF; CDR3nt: TGTGCCAGCAGTCAACAGGGGCGACTAGGTTCACCCCTCCACTTT
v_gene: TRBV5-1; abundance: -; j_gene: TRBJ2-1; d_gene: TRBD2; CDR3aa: CASSHFSSGGARDEQFF; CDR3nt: TGCGCCAGCAGCCATTTTTCTAGCGGGGGGGCCCGAGATGAGCAGTTCTTC
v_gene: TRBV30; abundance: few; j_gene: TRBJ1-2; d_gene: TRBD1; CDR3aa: CAWSGRDRGYGYTF; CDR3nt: TGTGCCTGGAGTGGCCGGGACAGGGGTTATGGCTACACCTTC
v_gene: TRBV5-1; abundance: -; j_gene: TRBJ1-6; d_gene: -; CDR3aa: CASSLVGVGRRDSPLHF; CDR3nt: TGCGCCAGCAGCTTGGTAGGAGTGGGTAGGCGGGATTCACCCCTCCACTTT
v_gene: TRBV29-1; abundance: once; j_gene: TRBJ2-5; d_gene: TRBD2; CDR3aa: CSFRGGPQETQYF; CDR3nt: TGCAGCTTTCGGGGGGGACCCCAAGAGACCCAGTACTTC